These T cell receptor beta chains were read from a single sample in a study of T cell responses to AZD1222 COVID-19 vaccine. Profiled with immunoSEQ multiplex PCR; TCRdb holds only in-frame clones, not every one. The data contain 150,000 to 180,000 clones, 88% of them singletons. The starting material was peripheral blood, obtained on day 0 of AZD1222 vaccination. These receptors all stem from an adult in good health. Both conserved end residues are part of each CDR3. Each record gives: V gene, J gene, CDR3 protein.

TRBV28	TRBJ2-5	CASSWDSEETQYF
TRBV7-2	TRBJ1-1	CASSLYRTNTEAFF
TRBV10-3	TRBJ2-1	CAISPSRGLAGGMDEQFF
TRBV28	TRBJ1-2	CASSSAGGGYTF
TRBV10-3	TRBJ1-6	CAIRTGQTNSPLHF
TRBV25-1	TRBJ2-7	CAARNPGSYEQYF
TRBV5-1	TRBJ2-7	CASSDGQPGYEQYF
TRBV7-2	TRBJ2-5	CASSLGGTLQETQYF
TRBV6-4	TRBJ1-2	CASSDGPGSDGYTF
TRBV4-3	TRBJ2-3	CASSQGRLAGSPSTDTQYF
TRBV7-2	TRBJ1-1	CASSSQGNTEAFF
TRBV3-1/TRBV3-2	TRBJ2-3	CASSQGDTQYF
TRBV24-1	TRBJ1-1	CATSDSVNTEAFF
TRBV16	TRBJ1-3	CASSQFSGPSGNTIYF
TRBV23-1	TRBJ1-2	CASGSDRGTNYGYTF
TRBV7-6	TRBJ1-4	CASSPRQGKGDKLFF
TRBV5-5	TRBJ1-2	CASSLGEGNYGYTF
TRBV11-3	TRBJ2-2	CASSLAGGGTGVVGELFF
TRBV5-6	TRBJ1-1	CASSLAGANTEAFF
TRBV9	TRBJ2-5	CASSAQGAGETQYF
TRBV28	TRBJ1-2	CASSPPTAPGANYGYTF
TRBV7-2	TRBJ2-7	CASSSRTSGGLPGEQYF
TRBV5-6	TRBJ1-6	CASGQSRNSPLHF
TRBV12-5	TRBJ1-1	CASGPNRGEAFF
TRBV7-9	TRBJ2-2	CASSLGQGTGELFF
TRBV18	TRBJ2-2	CASSPPSVTGELFF
TRBV24-1	TRBJ1-2	CATSEMTGRGYTF
TRBV7-2	TRBJ2-7	CASSLGHPTTGEQYF
TRBV29-1	TRBJ2-1	CSVQTGGTEQFF
TRBV4-3	TRBJ2-7	CASSLFQGAYEQYF
TRBV21-1	TRBJ1-5	CASSKFRASPSNQPQHF
TRBV6-1	TRBJ1-2	CASSEGTGYGYTF
TRBV27	TRBJ2-7	CASSFYEDGSSYEQYF
TRBV4-3	TRBJ1-2	CASSQEEGGMEGYTF
TRBV3-1/TRBV3-2	TRBJ2-2	CASSQDAPGELFF
TRBV5-8	TRBJ2-5	CASSSEGSGTQYF
TRBV2	TRBJ2-1	CASSFPSGGASITLYNEQFF
TRBV18	TRBJ2-7	CASSPQGYSVVSYEQYF
TRBV7-2	TRBJ1-1	CASSLGGSVTEAFF
TRBV5-1	TRBJ1-5	CASSPPLRDSNQPQHF
TRBV27	TRBJ2-1	CASSQSPTSYNEQFF
TRBV5-1	TRBJ2-2	CASSFQQGAPGELFF
TRBV10-2	TRBJ1-2	CASSDRGSDGYTF
TRBV2	TRBJ2-2	CASRGQANTGELFF
TRBV6-6	TRBJ2-2	CASSYSNGALTGELFF
TRBV7-9	TRBJ1-2	CASSSSGGHGYTF
TRBV28	TRBJ2-7	CASSSRQGGDYEQYF
TRBV3-1/TRBV3-2	TRBJ1-1	CASSHPRDSKNTEAFF